This entry features one T cell receptor (beta chain) sequence. Its matching antigen is unknown. The germline CDR1 and CDR2 sequences are LNHDA and SQIVND (reference sequence). Trimming took 7 bases from V and 2 from J; bases not matched to a gene: 1. This CDR3 comprises 12 residues. These data come from a study of CD8 T cells in Susac syndrome. Points from the study as a whole: The authors found no clonal expansion in Susac syndrome CD4+ T cell repertoires.

After extraction with the RNeasy kit, about 0.45 to 1 ug of the RNA was reverse transcribed using random hexamers. TCR beta CDR3 was amplified by immunoSEQ multiplex PCR. This amplification extended across 54 Vbeta and 13 Jbeta segments. TCRdb ran MiXCR on the immunoSEQ multiplex PCR reads and lists one entry per CDR3 protein. The sample yields 210,000 or so distinct CDR3 sequences, approximately 94% seen once. TCR beta sequences were obtained from blood CD8+ and CD4+ T cells. The TCR was taken from a human donor with Susac syndrome. Sequences were obtained from CD4+ T cells from PBMCs. V usage is TRBV19 and J usage is TRBJ1-2; 7 nucleotides match TRBD1. In DNA form, the CDR3 reads TGTGCCAGTACACAGGGGAACTATGGCTACACCTTC. This translates into CASTQGNYGYTF.